This TCR beta chain was sequenced in a study of control samples from healthy donors and cancer patients. Between the trimmed V and J ends, which lost 1 base and 4 bases, there was a span of 16 bases. The CDR3 totals 17 residues. Germline lookup yields CDR1 PRHDT and CDR2 FYEKMQ (reference sequence). The assay was immunoSEQ multiplex PCR, and TCRdb's table has in-frame clones only and misses some. Counted here are 90,000 or so clones, roughly nine tenths occurring once; the ten biggest clones make up 7.5% to 9%. The sample comprised blood. V usage is TRBV13 and J usage is TRBJ1-4; D uncertain. The TCR sequence derives from a woman aged 60 to 75 in good health. In nucleotides, the CDR3 is TGTGCCAGCAGCTTAGTGGCGGGCCGGGGAGGTAATGAAAAACTGTTTTTT. Amino acids: CASSLVAGRGGNEKLFF.